The T cell receptor beta chain described here comes from a study of shared clonotypes between healthy human individuals (dated by TCRdb to 2018 to 2020). Context from the whole study: A couple of women and a few men aged 18 to 49 years were included in the cohort. Per donor, three plates each were used for CD4 naive and CD4 memory, two for CD8 naive, and one for CD8 memory. Blood TCR repertoires of roughly five healthy adults were deeply sequenced to estimate repertoire size and the extent of clonotype sharing between individuals. To increase sequencing depth and limit assay-specific biases, TCR repertoire library preparation and sequencing were carried out by different laboratories using diverse techniques. Each donor's leukapheresis produced roughly between roughly 0.9 and 8.9 billion PBMCs.

Results and caveats for the whole study, not just this receptor: Across four donors, about 4.5% of naive CD4, roughly 3.5% of naive CD8, about 2% of memory CD4, and approximately 0.4% of memory CD8 clonotypes were shared. Rarefaction of sorted-subset datasets indicated incomplete sequencing despite the large sequencing depth. The genetic and exposure-history diversity represented was limited by the small number of donors. Compared with non-shared clonotypes, clonotypes shared by all four sorted-subset donors had higher generation probabilities. Only blood was sampled, and tissue TCR repertoires likely differ from those in blood. Larger estimated clonotype richness was generally found for naive subsets than for memory subsets. Pairwise subsampling indicated that sequencing depth was expected to affect the degree of clonotype sharing among donors.

Per the germline V gene (reference sequence), GTSNPN is the CDR1 and SVGIG is the CDR2. The CDR3 numbers 11 residues from cysteine through phenylalanine. The sequence is cut down to CDR3 DNA, 33 bases in frame from base 1. The germline ends are 7 bases apart after V is trimmed by 1 base and J by 7 bases. Healthy HIV-negative adults with no recently reported acute infections or vaccinations were included as donors. Only Caucasian adults living in Nashville, Tennessee, USA were represented among the donors. CD4+ T cells were enriched by magnetic negative selection, after which naive cells were positively selected on CD45RA and the negative fraction was taken as the memory subset. After blood collection by leukapheresis, PBMCs were isolated using Ficoll-Histopaque density gradient centrifugation and then cryopreserved in the vapor phase of liquid nitrogen. Purity and quantity of every magnetically sorted T cell population were checked by analytical flow cytometry. Genomic DNA was isolated from each sorted fraction and quantified by UV absorbance on a Nanodrop 2000c.

With respect to this clone: This clone's antigen is unknown. One base away there is no much larger clone; base qualities are not given.

Using the deep immunoSEQ assay, TCR CDR3 regions were amplified from genomic DNA by multiplex PCR. Extracted genomic DNA from each cell subset was distributed evenly across all wells of several immunoSEQ 96-well plates, and each plate was treated as a replicate. For sorted subsets, approximately 190 ng of genomic DNA, equivalent to around 31,000 T cell genomes, went into each replicate PCR. Purified libraries were quantified with a Qubit 3.0 fluorometer, sized on a Bioanalyzer 2100, and re-quantified with the KAPA Library Quantification kit. Every immunoSEQ 96-well plate was sequenced on a dedicated single-read 150-cycle Illumina NextSeq 550 flow cell. Concerning the study's data processing: Because the immunoSEQ output held only junctional sequences and lacked quality scores, the filtering could not match the filtering applied to full-length reads. Sequences were annotated with PyIR, a Python wrapper for IgBLAST v1.9, and V/J genes and CDR3 were assigned using IMGT germline references. Reads with weak V/J assignments (E-value above 1e-6), missing CDR3, stop codons, out-of-frame junctions, or ambiguous translated residues were removed. V3J clonotypes were defined as sequences sharing the same inferred V gene, J gene, and CDR3 amino acid sequence. The percentage overlap between two repertoires was calculated by dividing the number of shared unique clonotypes by the size of the smaller repertoire. Richness of each repertoire was evaluated using RTK rarefaction, the Chao1 estimator, and Recon v2.1 estimates of unobserved clonotypes. Generation probabilities were computed with OLGA for all TCRbeta clonotypes obtained by the gDNA method from several donors. The table comes from immuneACCESS by way of TCRdb, which keeps in-frame sequences with V and J called. Part of the clones is missing from these tables; in studies checked, under half for an unresolved V gene and the rest for unknown reasons. V and J calls and clone size are those listed in that table; D and trimming were worked out from the DNA. The sample table records roughly 2,500,000 clones; approximately 93% of these occur just once. The biggest ten clones account for approximately 0.36% of the sample.

The rearranged chain carries TRBV30 and TRBJ2-5, with TRBD1 as a weak D call on 5 bases. The specimen was naive CD4+ T cells from PBMCs. The cell subset or site label of this sample denotes: CD45RA+ positively selected. This TCR was sampled from a young man in good health. Some clones in this sample may be carry-over from other donors' samples. For the CDR3, the sequence is CAWSGGGTQYF. Here is the DNA: TGTGCCTGGAGTGGGGGCGGGACCCAGTACTTC. Supplemented by the reference TRBV30 and TRBJ2-5 proteins around the CDR3, the complete variable domain is SQTIHQWPATLVQPVGSPLSLECTVEGTSNPNLYWYRQAAGRGLQLLFYSVGIGQISSEVPQNLSASRPQDRQFILSSKKLLLSDSGFYLCAWSGGGTQYFGPGTRLLVL.